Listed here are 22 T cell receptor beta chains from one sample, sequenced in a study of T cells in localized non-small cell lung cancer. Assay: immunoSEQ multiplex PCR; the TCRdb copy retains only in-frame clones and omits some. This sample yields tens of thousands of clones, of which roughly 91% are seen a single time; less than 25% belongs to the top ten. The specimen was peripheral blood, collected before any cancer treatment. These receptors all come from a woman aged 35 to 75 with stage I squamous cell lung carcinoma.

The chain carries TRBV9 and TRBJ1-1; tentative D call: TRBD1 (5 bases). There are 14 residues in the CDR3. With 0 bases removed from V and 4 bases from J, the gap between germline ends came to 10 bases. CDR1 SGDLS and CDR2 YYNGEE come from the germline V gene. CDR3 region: CASSVAGIGTEAFF. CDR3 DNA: TGTGCCAGCAGCGTAGCAGGGATCGGCACTGAAGCTTTCTTT.

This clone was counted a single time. The CDR3, as DNA: TGTGCCAGCAGCGGACGGAAAAATTCACCCCTCCACTTT. This encodes CASSGRKNSPLHF. The chain combines TRBV6-5 with TRBJ1-6, with unresolved D. CDR3 length: 13 amino acids. Germline V gene lookup returns CDR1 MNHEY and CDR2 SVGAGI. V lost 6 bases, J lost 7 bases, and 10 bases lay in between.

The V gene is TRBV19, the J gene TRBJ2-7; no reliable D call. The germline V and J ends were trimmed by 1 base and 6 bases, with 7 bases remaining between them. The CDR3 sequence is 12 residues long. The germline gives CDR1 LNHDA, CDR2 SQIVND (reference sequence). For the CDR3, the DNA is TGTGCCAGTAGTATAGGGGGAACCGAGCAGTACTTC. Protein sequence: CASSIGGTEQYF.

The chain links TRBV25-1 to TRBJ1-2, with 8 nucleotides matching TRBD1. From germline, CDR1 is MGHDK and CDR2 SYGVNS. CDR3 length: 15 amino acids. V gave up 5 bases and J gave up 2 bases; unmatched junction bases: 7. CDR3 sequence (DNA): TGTGCCAGCAGTCCCAGGACAGGGTGGAACTATGGCTACACCTTC. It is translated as CASSPRTGWNYGYTF.

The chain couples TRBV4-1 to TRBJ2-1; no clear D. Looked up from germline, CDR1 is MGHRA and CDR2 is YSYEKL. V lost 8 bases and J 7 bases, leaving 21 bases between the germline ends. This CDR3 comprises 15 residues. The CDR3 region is CASADSWTQRNEQFF. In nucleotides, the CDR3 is TGCGCCAGCGCAGATTCGTGGACCCAGAGGAATGAGCAGTTCTTC.

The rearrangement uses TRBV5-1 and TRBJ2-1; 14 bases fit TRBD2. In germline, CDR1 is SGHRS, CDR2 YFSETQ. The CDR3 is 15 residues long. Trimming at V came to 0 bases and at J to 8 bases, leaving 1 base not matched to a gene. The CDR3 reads CASSLGTSGGHEQFF. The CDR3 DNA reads TGCGCCAGCAGCTTGGGGACTAGCGGGGGGCATGAGCAGTTCTTC.

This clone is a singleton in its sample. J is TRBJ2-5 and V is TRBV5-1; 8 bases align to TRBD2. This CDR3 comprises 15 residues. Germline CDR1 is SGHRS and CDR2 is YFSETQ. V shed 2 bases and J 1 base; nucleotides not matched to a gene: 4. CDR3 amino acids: CASSFSGGLQETQYF. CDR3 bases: TGCGCCAGCAGCTTCAGCGGGGGCCTCCAAGAGACCCAGTACTTC. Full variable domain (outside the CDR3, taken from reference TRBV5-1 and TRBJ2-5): KAGVTQTPRYLIKTRGQQVTLSCSPISGHRSVSWYQQTPGQGLQFLFEYFSETQRNKGNFPGRFSGRQFSNSRSEMNVSTLELGDSALYLCASSFSGGLQETQYFGPGTRLLVL.

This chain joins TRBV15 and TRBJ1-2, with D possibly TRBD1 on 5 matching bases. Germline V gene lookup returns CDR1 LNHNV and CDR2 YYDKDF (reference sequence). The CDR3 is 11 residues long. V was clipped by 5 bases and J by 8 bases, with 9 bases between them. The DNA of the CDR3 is TGTGCCACCAGCCGGGGGGAGGGCTACACCTTC. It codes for CATSRGEGYTF.

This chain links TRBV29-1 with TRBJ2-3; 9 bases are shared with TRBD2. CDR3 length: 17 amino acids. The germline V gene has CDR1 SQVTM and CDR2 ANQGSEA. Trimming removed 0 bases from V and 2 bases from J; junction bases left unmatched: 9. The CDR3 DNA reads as TGCAGCGTTGAAGATCCGGCCAGCGGGGGGTACACAGATACGCAGTATTTT. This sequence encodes CSVEDPASGGYTDTQYF.

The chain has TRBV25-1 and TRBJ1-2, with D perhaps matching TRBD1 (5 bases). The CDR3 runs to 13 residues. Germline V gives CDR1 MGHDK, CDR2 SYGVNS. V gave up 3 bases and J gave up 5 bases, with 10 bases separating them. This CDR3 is CASSEGEWYGYTF. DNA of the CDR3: TGTGCCAGCAGTGAGGGGGAATGGTATGGCTACACCTTC.

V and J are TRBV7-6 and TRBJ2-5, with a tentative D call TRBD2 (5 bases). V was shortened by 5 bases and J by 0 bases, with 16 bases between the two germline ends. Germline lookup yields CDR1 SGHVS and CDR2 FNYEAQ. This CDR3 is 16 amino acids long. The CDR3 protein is CASSPRGVQNQETQYF. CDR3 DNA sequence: TGTGCCAGCAGCCCACGGGGAGTACAGAACCAAGAGACCCAGTACTTC. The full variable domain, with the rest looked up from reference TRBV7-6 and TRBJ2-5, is GAGVSQSPRYKVTKRGQDVALRCDPISGHVSLYWYRQALGQGPEFLTYFNYEAQQDKSGLPNDRFSAERPEGSISTLTIQRTEQRDSAMYRCASSPRGVQNQETQYFGPGTRLLVL.

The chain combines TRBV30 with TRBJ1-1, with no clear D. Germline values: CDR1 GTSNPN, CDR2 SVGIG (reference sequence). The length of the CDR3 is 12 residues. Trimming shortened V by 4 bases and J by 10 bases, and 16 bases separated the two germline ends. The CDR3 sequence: CAWKGGGSGAFF. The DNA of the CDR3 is TGTGCCTGGAAAGGCGGTGGGAGTGGAGCTTTCTTT.

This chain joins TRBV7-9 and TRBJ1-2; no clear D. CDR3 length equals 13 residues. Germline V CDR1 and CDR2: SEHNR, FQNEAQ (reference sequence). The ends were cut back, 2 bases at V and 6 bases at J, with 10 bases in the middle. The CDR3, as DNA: TGTGCCAGCAGCTTAAACTCCCGAGATGGCTACACCTTC. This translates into CASSLNSRDGYTF.

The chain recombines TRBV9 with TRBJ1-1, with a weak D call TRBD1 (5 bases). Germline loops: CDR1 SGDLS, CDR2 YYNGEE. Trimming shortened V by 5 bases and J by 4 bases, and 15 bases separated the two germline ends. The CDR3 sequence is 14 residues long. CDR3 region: CASRKGVGGTEAFF. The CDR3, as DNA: TGTGCCAGCAGAAAAGGGGTGGGTGGCACTGAAGCTTTCTTT.

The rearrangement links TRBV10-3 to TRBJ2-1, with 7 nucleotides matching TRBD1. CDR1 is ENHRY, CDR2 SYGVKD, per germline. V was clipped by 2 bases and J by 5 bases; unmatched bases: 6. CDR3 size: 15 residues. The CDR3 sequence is CAISEPRDRNNEQFF. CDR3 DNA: TGTGCCATCAGTGAGCCCCGGGACAGAAACAATGAGCAGTTCTTC.

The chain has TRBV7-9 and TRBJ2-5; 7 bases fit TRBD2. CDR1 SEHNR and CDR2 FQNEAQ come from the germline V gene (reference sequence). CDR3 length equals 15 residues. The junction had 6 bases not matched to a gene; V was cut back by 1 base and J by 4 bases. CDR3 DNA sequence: TGTGCCAGCAGCTTAGGCCCGGGGGGTGGAGAGACCCAGTACTTC. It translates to CASSLGPGGGETQYF.

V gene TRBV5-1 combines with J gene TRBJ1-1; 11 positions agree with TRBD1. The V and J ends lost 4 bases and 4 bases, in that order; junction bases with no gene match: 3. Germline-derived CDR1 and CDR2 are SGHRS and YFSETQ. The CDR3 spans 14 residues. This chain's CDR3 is CASSAGTGGTEAFF. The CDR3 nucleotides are TGCGCCAGCAGCGCCGGGACAGGGGGCACTGAAGCTTTCTTT.

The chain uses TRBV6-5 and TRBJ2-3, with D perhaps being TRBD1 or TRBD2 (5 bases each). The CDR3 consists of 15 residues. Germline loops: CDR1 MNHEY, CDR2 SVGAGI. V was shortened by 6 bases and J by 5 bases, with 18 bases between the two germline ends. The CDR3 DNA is TGTGCCAGCAGCCTCCGGGGCTGGGTTGGAGATACGCAGTATTTT. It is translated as CASSLRGWVGDTQYF.

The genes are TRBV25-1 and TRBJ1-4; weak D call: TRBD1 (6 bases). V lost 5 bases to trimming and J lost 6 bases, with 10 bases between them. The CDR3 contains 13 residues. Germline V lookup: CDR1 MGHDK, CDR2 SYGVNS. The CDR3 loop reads CASSLPGDEKLFF. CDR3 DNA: TGTGCCAGCAGTCTCCCAGGGGATGAAAAACTGTTTTTT.

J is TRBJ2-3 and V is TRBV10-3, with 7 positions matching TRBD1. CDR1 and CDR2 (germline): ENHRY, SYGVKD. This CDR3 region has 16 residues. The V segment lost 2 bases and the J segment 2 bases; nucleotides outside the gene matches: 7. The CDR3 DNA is TGTGCCATCAGTGAGCCGTGGACAGGCGACACAGATACGCAGTATTTT. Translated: CAISEPWTGDTDTQYF.

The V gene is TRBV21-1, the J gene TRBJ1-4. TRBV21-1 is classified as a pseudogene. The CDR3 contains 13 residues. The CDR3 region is CASPSSGAGKLFF. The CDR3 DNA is TGTGCCAGCCCTTCGAGTGGGGCGGGAAAACTGTTTTTT.

In nucleotides, the CDR3 is TGTGCCAGCAGCTTGAAAGGGGGCAACACCGGGGAGCTGTTTTTT. It translates to CASSLKGGNTGELFF. The J gene is TRBJ2-2, the V gene TRBV7-3; 7 bases are a match to TRBD1. V lost 3 bases, J lost 2 bases, and 3 bases stayed unmatched. The CDR3 runs to 15 residues. Germline CDR1 reads SGHTA; CDR2 reads FQGTGA.